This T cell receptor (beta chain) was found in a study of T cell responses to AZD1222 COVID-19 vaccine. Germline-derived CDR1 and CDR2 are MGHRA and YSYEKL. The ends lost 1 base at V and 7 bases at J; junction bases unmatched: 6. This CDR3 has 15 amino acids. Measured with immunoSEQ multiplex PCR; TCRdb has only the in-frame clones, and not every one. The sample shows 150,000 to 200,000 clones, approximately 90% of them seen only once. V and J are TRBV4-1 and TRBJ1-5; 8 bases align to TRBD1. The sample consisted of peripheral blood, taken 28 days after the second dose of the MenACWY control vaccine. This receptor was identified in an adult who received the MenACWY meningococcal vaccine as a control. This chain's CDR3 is CASSQVTGEGQPQHF. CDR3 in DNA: TGCGCCAGCAGCCAAGTGACAGGGGAAGGGCAGCCCCAGCATTTT.